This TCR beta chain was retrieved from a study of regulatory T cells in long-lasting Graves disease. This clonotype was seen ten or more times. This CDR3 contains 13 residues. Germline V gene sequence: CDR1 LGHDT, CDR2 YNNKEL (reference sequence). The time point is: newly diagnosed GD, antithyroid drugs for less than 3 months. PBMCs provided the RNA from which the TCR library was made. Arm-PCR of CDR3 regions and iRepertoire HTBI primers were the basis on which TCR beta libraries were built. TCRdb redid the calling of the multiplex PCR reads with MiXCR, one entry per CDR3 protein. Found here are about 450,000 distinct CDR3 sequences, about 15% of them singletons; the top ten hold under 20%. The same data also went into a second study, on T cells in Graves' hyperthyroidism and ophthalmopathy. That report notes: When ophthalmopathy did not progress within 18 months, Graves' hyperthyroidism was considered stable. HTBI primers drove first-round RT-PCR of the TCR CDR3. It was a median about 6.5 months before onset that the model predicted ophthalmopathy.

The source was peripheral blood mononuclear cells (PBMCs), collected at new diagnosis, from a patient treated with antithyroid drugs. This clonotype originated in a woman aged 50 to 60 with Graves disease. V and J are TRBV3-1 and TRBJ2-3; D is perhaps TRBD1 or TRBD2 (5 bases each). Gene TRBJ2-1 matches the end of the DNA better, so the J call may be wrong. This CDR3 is CASSQVGTYEQFF. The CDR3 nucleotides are TGTGCCAGCAGCCAAGTCGGGACCTATGAGCAGTTCTTC.